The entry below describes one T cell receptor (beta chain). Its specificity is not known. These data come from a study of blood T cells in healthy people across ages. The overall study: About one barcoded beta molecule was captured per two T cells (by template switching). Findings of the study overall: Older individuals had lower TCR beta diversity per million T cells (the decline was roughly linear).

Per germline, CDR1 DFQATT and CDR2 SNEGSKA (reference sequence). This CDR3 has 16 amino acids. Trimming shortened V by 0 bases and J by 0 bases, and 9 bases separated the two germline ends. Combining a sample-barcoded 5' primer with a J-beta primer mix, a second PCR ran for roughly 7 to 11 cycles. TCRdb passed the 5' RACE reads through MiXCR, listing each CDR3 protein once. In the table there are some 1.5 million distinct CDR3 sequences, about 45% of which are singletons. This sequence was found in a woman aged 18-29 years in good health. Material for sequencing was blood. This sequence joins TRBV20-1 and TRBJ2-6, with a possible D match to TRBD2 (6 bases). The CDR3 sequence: CSARDLGGSGANVLTF. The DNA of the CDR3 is TGCAGTGCTAGAGATCTCGGGGGCTCTGGGGCCAACGTCCTGACTTTC.